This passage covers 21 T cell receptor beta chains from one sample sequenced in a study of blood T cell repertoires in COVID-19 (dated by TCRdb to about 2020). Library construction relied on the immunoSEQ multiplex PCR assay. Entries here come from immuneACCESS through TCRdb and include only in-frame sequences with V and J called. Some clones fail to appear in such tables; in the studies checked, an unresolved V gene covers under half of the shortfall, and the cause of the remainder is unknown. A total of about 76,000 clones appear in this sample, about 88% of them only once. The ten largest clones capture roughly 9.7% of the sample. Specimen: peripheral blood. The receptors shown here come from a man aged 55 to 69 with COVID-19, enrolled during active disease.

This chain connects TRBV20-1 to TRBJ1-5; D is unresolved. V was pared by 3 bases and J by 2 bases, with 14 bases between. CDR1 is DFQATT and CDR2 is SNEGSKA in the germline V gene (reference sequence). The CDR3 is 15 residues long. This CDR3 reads CSASSREGGNQPQHF. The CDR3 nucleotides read TGCAGTGCTAGTTCAAGGGAGGGAGGCAATCAGCCCCAGCATTTT.

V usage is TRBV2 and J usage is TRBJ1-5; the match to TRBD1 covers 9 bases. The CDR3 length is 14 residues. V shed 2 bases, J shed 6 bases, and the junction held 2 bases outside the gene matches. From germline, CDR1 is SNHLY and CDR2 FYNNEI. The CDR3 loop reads CASSERTGAQPQHF. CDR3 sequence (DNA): TGTGCCAGCAGTGAACGGACAGGGGCTCAGCCCCAGCATTTT.

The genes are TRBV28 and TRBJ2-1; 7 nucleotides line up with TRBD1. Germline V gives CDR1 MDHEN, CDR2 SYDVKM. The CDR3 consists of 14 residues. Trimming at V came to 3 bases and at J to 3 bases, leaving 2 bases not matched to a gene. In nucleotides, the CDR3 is TGTGCCAGCAGTTTGGGGACAGTCTACAATGAGCAGTTCTTC. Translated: CASSLGTVYNEQFF. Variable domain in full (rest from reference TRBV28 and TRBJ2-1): DVKVTQSSRYLVKRTGEKVFLECVQDMDHENMFWYRQDPGLGLRLIYFSYDVKMKEKGDIPEGYSVSREKKERFSLILESASTNQTSMYLCASSLGTVYNEQFFGPGTRLTVL.

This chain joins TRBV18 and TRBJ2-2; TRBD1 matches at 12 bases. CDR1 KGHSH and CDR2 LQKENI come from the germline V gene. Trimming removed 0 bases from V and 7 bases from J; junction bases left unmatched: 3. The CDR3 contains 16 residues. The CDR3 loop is CASSPPGQGAYGELFF. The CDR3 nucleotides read TGTGCCAGCTCACCACCGGGACAGGGGGCTTACGGGGAGCTGTTTTTT.

CDR3 nucleotide sequence: TGTGCCAGCAGCCCCCCGGGATTTAATTCACCCCTCCACTTT. The encoded protein is CASSPPGFNSPLHF. The rearrangement uses TRBV3-1 (or the pseudogene TRBV3-2) and TRBJ1-6, with no clear D. The CDR3 is made up of 14 amino acids. CDR1 is LGHDT, CDR2 YNNKEL, per germline (reference sequence). V lost 4 bases to trimming and J lost 6 bases, with 10 bases between them.

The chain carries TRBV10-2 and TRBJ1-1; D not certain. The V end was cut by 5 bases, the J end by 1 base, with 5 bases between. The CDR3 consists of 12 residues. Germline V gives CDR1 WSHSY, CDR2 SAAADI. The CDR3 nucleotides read TGCGCCAGCAGTATGGCGAACACTGAAGCTTTCTTT. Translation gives CASSMANTEAFF.

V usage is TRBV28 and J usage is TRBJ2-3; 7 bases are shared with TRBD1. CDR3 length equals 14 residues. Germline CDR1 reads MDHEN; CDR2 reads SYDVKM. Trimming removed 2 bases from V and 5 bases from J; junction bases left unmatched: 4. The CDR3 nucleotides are TGTGCCAGCAGTTTAGTACAGGGGCTAGATACGCAGTATTTT. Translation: CASSLVQGLDTQYF.

CDR3 sequence reads: CASSQQGTGYNSPLHF. The CDR3 coding sequence is TGTGCCAGCAGCCAACAAGGTACAGGGTATAATTCACCCCTCCACTTT. The chain is built from TRBV4-2 and TRBJ1-6, with D maybe TRBD1 (6 bases). Looked up from germline, CDR1 is LGHNA and CDR2 is YNFKEQ. The CDR3 length is 16 residues. With 2 bases removed from V and 4 bases from J, the gap between germline ends came to 12 bases.

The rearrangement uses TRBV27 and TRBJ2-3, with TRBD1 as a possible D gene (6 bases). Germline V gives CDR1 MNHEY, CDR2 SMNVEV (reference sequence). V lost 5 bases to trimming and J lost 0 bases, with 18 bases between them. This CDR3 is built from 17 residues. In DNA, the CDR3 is TGTGCCAGCAGTGTTATTTGGGGGCCGACTAGCACAGATACGCAGTATTTT. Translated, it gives CASSVIWGPTSTDTQYF.

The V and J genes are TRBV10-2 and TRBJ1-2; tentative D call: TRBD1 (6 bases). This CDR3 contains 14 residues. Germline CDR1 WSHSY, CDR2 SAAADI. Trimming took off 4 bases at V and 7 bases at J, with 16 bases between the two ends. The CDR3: CASSAGQVTTGYTF. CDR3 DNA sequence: TGCGCCAGCAGTGCGGGACAAGTAACTACTGGCTACACCTTC.

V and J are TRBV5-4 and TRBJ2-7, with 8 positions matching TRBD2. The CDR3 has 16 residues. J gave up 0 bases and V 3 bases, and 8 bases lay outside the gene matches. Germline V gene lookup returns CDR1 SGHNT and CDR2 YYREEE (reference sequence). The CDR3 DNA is TGTGCCAGCAGCTCGAAGACTAGCGAGAGCTCCTACGAGCAGTACTTC. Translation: CASSSKTSESSYEQYF.

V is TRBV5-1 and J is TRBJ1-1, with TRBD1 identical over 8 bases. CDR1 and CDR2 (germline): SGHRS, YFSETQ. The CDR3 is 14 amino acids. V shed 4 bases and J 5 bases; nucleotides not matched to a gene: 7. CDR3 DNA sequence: TGCGCCAGCAGCCCGGGGACAGGAGGAACTGAAGCTTTCTTT. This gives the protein CASSPGTGGTEAFF.

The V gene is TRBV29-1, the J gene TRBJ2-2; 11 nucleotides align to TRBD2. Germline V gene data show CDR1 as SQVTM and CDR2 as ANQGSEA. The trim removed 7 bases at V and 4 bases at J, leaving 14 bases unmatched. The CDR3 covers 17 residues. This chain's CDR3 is CSANLNSGRAPTGELFF. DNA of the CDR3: TGCAGCGCTAACCTAAATAGCGGGAGGGCCCCCACCGGGGAGCTGTTTTTT.

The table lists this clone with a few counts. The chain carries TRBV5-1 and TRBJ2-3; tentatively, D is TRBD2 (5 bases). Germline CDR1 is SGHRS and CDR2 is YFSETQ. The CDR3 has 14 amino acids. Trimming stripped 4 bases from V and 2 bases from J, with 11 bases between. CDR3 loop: CASSPPGNTDTQYF. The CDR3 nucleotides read TGCGCCAGCAGCCCCCCGGGGAACACAGATACGCAGTATTTT.

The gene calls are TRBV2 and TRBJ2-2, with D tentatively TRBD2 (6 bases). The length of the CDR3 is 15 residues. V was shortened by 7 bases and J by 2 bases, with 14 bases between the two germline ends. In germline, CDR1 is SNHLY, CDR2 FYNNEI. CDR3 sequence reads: CASMRGSGNTGELFF. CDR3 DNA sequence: TGTGCCAGCATGCGGGGAAGCGGTAACACCGGGGAGCTGTTTTTT.

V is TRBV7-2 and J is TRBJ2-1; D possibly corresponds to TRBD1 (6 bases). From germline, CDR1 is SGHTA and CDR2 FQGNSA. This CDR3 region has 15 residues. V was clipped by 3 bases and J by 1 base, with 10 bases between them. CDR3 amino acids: CASSLSGVSYNEQFF. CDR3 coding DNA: TGTGCCAGCAGCTTGTCAGGGGTGTCCTACAATGAGCAGTTCTTC.

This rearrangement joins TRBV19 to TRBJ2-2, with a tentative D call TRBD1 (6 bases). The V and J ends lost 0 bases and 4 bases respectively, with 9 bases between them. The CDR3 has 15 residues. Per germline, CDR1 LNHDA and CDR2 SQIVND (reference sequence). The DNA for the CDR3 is TGTGCCAGTAGTATAGAGGGGGCGCGCACCGGGGAGCTGTTTTTT. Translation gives CASSIEGARTGELFF.

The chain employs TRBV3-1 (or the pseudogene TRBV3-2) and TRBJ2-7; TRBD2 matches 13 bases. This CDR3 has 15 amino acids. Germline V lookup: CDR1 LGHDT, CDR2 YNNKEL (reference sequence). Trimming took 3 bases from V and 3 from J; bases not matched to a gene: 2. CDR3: CASSHGLAGDYEQYF. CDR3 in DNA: TGTGCCAGCAGCCACGGACTAGCGGGAGACTACGAGCAGTACTTC.

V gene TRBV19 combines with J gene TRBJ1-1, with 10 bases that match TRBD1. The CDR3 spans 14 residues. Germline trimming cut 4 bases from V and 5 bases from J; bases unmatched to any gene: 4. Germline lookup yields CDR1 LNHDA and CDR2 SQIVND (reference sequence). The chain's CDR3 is CASSTGDRGTEAFF. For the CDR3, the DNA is TGTGCCAGTAGTACGGGGGACAGGGGAACTGAAGCTTTCTTT.

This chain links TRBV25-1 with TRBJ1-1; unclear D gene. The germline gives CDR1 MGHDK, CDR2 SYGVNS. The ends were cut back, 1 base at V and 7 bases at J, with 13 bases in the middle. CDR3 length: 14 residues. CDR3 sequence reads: CASSELPPRSEAFF. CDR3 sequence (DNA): TGTGCCAGCAGTGAATTGCCCCCCCGGAGTGAAGCTTTCTTT.

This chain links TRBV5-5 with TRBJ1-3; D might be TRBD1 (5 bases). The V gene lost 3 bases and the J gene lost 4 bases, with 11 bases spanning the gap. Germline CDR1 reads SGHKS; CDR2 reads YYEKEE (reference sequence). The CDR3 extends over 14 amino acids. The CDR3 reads CASSSWGEGNTIYF. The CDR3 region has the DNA TGTGCCAGCAGCTCGTGGGGGGAAGGAAACACCATATATTTT.